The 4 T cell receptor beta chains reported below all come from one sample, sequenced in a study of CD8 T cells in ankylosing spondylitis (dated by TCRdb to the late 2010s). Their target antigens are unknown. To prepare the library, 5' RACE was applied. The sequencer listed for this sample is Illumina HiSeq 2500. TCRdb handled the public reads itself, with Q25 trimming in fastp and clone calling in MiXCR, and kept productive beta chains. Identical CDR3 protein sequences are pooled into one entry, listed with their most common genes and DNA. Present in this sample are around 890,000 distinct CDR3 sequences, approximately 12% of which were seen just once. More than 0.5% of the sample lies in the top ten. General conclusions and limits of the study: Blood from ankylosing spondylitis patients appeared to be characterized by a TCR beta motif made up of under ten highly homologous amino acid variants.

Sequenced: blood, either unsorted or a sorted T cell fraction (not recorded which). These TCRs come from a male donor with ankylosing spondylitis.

The CDR3 region has the DNA TGCGCCAGCAGATTAACTAGCGTGGGTGAGCAGTTCTTC. This translates into CASRLTSVGEQFF. The chain employs TRBV5-1 and TRBJ2-1; 7 bases map to TRBD2. CDR1 SGHRS and CDR2 YFSETQ come from the germline V gene. This CDR3 is built from 13 residues. V lost 5 bases and J lost 9; bases outside the gene matches: 8.

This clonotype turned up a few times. CDR3: CSLEGLAKNIQYF. Here the CDR3 DNA reads TGCAGCCTAGAGGGCCTAGCCAAAAACATTCAGTACTTC. This chain connects TRBV20-1 to TRBJ2-4, with D tentatively TRBD2 (5 bases). The CDR3 has 13 residues. Germline V lookup: CDR1 DFQATT, CDR2 SNEGSKA (reference sequence).

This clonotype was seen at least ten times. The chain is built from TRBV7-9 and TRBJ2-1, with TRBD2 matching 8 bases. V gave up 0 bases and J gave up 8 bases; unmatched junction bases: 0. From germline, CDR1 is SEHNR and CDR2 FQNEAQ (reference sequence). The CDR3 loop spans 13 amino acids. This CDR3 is CASSLAAGDEQFF. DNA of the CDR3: TGTGCCAGCAGCTTAGCAGCGGGGGATGAGCAGTTCTTC.

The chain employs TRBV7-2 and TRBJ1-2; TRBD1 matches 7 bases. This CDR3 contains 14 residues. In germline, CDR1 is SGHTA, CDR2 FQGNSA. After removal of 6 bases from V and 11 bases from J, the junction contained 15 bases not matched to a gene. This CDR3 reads CASSRPRDRKDYTF. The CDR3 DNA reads TGTGCCAGCAGTCGCCCCCGGGACAGAAAGGATTACACCTTC. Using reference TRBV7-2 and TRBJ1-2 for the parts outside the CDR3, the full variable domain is GAGVSQSPSNKVTEKGKDVELRCDPISGHTALYWYRQSLGQGLEFLIYFQGNSAPDKSGLPSDRFSAERTGGSVSTLTIQRTQQEDSAVYLCASSRPRDRKDYTFGSGTRLTVV.